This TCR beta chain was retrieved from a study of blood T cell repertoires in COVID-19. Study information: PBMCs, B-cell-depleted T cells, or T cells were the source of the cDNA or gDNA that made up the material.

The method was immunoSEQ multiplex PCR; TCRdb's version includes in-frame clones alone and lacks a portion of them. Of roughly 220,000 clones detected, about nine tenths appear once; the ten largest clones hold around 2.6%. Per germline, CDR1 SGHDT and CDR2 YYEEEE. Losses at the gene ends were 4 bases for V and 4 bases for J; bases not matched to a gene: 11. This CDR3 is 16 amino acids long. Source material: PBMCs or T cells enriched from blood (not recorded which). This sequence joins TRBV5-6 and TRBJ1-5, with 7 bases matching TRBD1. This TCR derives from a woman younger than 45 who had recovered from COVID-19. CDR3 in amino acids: CASSLKWTTGNQPQHF. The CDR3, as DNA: TGTGCCAGCAGCCTGAAGTGGACGACAGGGAATCAGCCCCAGCATTTT.